What follows are 22 T cell receptor beta chains derived from one specimen sequenced in a study of T cells in Graves' hyperthyroidism and ophthalmopathy (dated by TCRdb to about 2019). Library creation used multiplex PCR. Sequencing was carried out with an Illumina HiSeq 2000. The TCR beta CDR3 regions were amplified from RNA transcripts. For the first round of RT-PCR on the TCR CDR3, the HTBI primer set was used together with the Qiagen OneStep RT-PCR kit. TCRdb reran the public reads through fastp at Q25 and MiXCR, keeping productive beta chains. Every CDR3 protein is listed once, alongside the most common genes and DNA of its rows. This sample gives approximately 370,000 distinct CDR3 sequences in total; roughly 15% of them show up just once. Of the sample, almost 35% falls within the top ten clones. Sequenced sample: blood. The receptor set was obtained from a woman younger than 45 with Graves' hyperthyroidism that later progressed to Graves' ophthalmopathy.

Many counts were recorded for this clonotype. This rearrangement joins TRBV30 to TRBJ1-2; D unclear. CDR1 is GTSNPN, CDR2 SVGIG, per germline (reference sequence). V lost 4 bases and J 7 bases, leaving 10 bases between the germline ends. This CDR3 has 11 residues. As DNA, the CDR3 is TGTGCCTGGAAGGAGGGATCTGGCTACACCTTC. Its protein is CAWKEGSGYTF.

This clonotype was recorded at least ten times. The V gene is TRBV2, the J gene TRBJ2-1; 13 nucleotides match TRBD2. This CDR3 region has 14 residues. V lost 6 bases to trimming and J lost 12 bases; unmatched junction nucleotides: 8. Germline V CDR1 and CDR2: SNHLY, FYNNEI. The CDR3 spells CASSRTSGGARQFF. CDR3 in DNA: TGTGCCAGCAGCCGAACTAGCGGGGGGGCGCGGCAGTTCTTC.

Concerning this clonotype: An end of the junction differs from the germline gene, which may be a read error. The J gene is TRBJ2-1, the V gene TRBV5-1, with D possibly matching TRBD1 (6 bases). The germline V gene has CDR1 SGHRS and CDR2 YFSETQ. The CDR3 runs 17 residues. DNA of the CDR3: TGTGCCAGCAGCTCTGGCTTGGGGGCTGGGTCCTACAATGAGCAGTTCTTC. Its protein product is CASSSGLGAGSYNEQFF.

This clonotype was seen only a few times. The CDR3 sequence: CASSYRGTSYNEQFF. CDR3 in DNA: TGTGCCAGCAGTTATAGGGGGACTTCATACAATGAGCAGTTCTTC. The chain couples TRBV6-5 to TRBJ2-1; either TRBD1 or TRBD2 may supply D (6 bases each). The V end lost 3 bases, the J end lost 4 bases, and 13 bases lay between the germline ends. This CDR3 is built from 15 residues. The germline V gene has CDR1 MNHEY and CDR2 SVGAGI.

This clonotype was found many times. V usage is TRBV28 and J usage is TRBJ2-6; D unresolved. The CDR3 runs to 19 residues. V dropped 0 bases and J dropped 0 bases, with 15 bases sitting between them. Germline V gene lookup returns CDR1 MDHEN and CDR2 SYDVKM. CDR3 sequence reads: CASSLWVGSTHSGANVLTF. CDR3 bases: TGTGCCAGCAGTTTATGGGTGGGCAGTACACACTCTGGGGCCAACGTCCTGACTTTC.

The chain combines TRBV11-2 with TRBJ1-4, with D perhaps TRBD1 (6 bases). The CDR3 consists of 14 residues. Germline V gives CDR1 SGHAT, CDR2 FQNNGV. The germline V and J ends were trimmed by 4 bases and 4 bases, with 10 bases remaining between them. For the CDR3, the DNA is TGTGCCAGCAGCTGGGGGCCAAGTAATGAAAAACTGTTTTTT. This gives the protein CASSWGPSNEKLFF.

This clonotype has a count of ten or more. The chain combines TRBV11-1 with TRBJ2-5, with D uncertain. Trimming stripped 4 bases from V and 2 bases from J, with 14 bases between. CDR1 SGHAT and CDR2 FQDESV come from the germline V gene (reference sequence). The CDR3 consists of 15 residues. The CDR3 DNA is TGTGCCAGCAGCTCCCCCGCACGTTATCAAGAGACCCAGTACTTC. Translated, it gives CASSSPARYQETQYF.

This clonotype was seen ten or more times. The gene calls are TRBV29-1 and TRBJ2-3; maybe TRBD1 (5 bases). The germline gives CDR1 SQVTM, CDR2 ANQGSEA. Trimming cost V 8 bases and J 1 base, with 10 bases left between them. The CDR3 has 12 amino acids. CDR3 in DNA: TGCAGCTCCCAGACAGGCACAGATACGCAGTATTTT. Amino acids: CSSQTGTDTQYF.

Concerning this clonotype itself: At one boundary the junction diverges from the germline segment, which might be a read error. V and J are TRBV28 and TRBJ2-5, with D perhaps assigned TRBD1 or TRBD2 (5 bases each). The CDR3 is 18 amino acids. The germline CDR1 and CDR2 sequences are MDHEN and SYDVKM. CDR3 amino acids: CAGSFGKRVKTVQETQYF. CDR3 sequence (DNA): TGTGCCGGCAGTTTCGGCAAGAGGGTTAAGACAGTCCAAGAGACCCAGTACTTC.

This clonotype was seen a few times. The rearrangement uses TRBV5-1 and TRBJ1-1, with D possibly matching TRBD1 (6 bases). Trimming removed 0 bases from V and 7 bases from J, with 10 bases in between. Per germline, CDR1 SGHRS and CDR2 YFSETQ. The length of the CDR3 is 13 residues. CDR3 sequence reads: CASSLGQALEAFF. CDR3 sequence (DNA): TGCGCCAGCAGCTTGGGACAGGCCCTTGAAGCTTTCTTT.

This clonotype was seen at least ten times. The V gene is TRBV7-8, the J gene TRBJ1-2; no definite D call. The CDR3 is 14 amino acids. V lost 1 base and J 6 bases, leaving 12 bases between the germline ends. Germline V gene sequence: CDR1 SGHVS, CDR2 FQNEAQ. CDR3 amino acids: CASSLVTGSNGYTF. DNA of the CDR3: TGTGCCAGCAGCTTAGTTACGGGGTCTAATGGCTACACCTTC.

This clonotype came up many times. The V gene is TRBV29-1, the J gene TRBJ2-6, with a possible D match to TRBD2 (5 bases). Germline V gene sequence: CDR1 SQVTM, CDR2 ANQGSEA. Deletions cut 7 bases from V and 0 bases from J, with 16 bases between. This CDR3 spans 16 amino acids. CDR3 protein: CSAKGRGTSGANVLTF. The CDR3 nucleotides are TGCAGCGCCAAAGGACGGGGAACCTCTGGGGCCAACGTCCTGACTTTC.

This clonotype has only one observation. This is likely a read error, given that the CDR3 carries no conserved phenylalanine or tryptophan at its end. V is TRBV6-5 and J is TRBJ1-1; a weak D match, TRBD1 (5 bases). In germline, CDR1 is MNHEY, CDR2 SVGAGI. The CDR3 loop spans 14 amino acids. V was pared by 6 bases and J by 6 bases, with 17 bases between. CDR3 DNA sequence: TGTGCCAGCAGGTACGATACAGGATACTCTGAAGCTTTCGTT. This translates into CASRYDTGYSEAFV.

This rearrangement joins TRBV28 to TRBJ1-2; 10 bases line up with TRBD1. The germline V gene has CDR1 MDHEN and CDR2 SYDVKM. V trimming: 4 bases; J trimming: 3 bases; junction bases outside the gene matches: 8. The CDR3 loop spans 16 amino acids. In nucleotides, the CDR3 is TGTGCCAGCAGTTCCTCCGGGACAGGGGTGGACTATGGCTACACCTTC. This sequence encodes CASSSSGTGVDYGYTF.

This clonotype was recorded at least ten times. The chain is built from TRBV19 and TRBJ1-6; no firm D call. Looked up from germline, CDR1 is LNHDA and CDR2 is SQIVND (reference sequence). V dropped 5 bases and J dropped 4 bases, with 9 bases sitting between them. This CDR3 has 14 residues. CDR3 sequence reads: CASSDTPYNSPLHF. Written as DNA, the CDR3 is TGTGCCAGTAGTGATACACCATATAATTCACCCCTCCACTTT.

This clonotype was found many times. This rearrangement joins TRBV7-9 to TRBJ2-1, with TRBD2 matching over 8 bases. This CDR3 has 15 amino acids. V trimming: 3 bases; J trimming: 7 bases; junction bases outside the gene matches: 8. In germline, CDR1 is SEHNR, CDR2 FQNEAQ (reference sequence). This chain's CDR3 is CASSFDGGALNEQFF. The DNA for the CDR3 is TGTGCCAGCAGCTTCGACGGGGGGGCCTTGAATGAGCAGTTCTTC. Full variable domain (remainder filled in from reference TRBV7-9 and TRBJ2-1): DTGVSQNPRHKITKRGQNVTFRCDPISEHNRLYWYRQTLGQGPEFLTYFQNEAQLEKSRLLSDRFSAERPKGSFSTLEIQRTEQGDSAMYLCASSFDGGALNEQFFGPGTRLTVL.

The gene calls are TRBV20-1 and TRBJ2-1; the match to TRBD2 covers 8 bases. The CDR3 contains 16 residues. Trimming removed 0 bases from V and 6 bases from J; junction bases left unmatched: 10. Germline-derived CDR1 and CDR2 are DFQATT and SNEGSKA (reference sequence). CDR3 residues: CSARDYTSGAPNEQFF. The CDR3 DNA reads TGCAGTGCTAGAGATTATACTAGCGGAGCACCCAATGAGCAGTTCTTC.

This chain joins TRBV9 and TRBJ2-7, with D possibly being TRBD2 (5 bases). V was trimmed by 1 base and J by 6 bases, leaving 23 bases between them. CDR1 is SGDLS, CDR2 YYNGEE, per germline. The CDR3 extends over 17 amino acids. DNA of the CDR3: TGTGCCAGCAGCGTAAAGCCGCAAAACGTTGCGGGTGGCGAGCAGTACTTC. It codes for CASSVKPQNVAGGEQYF. Combining the CDR3 with reference TRBV9 and TRBJ2-7 gives the whole variable domain DSGVTQTPKHLITATGQRVTLRCSPRSGDLSVYWYQQSLDQGLQFLIQYYNGEERAKGNILERFSAQQFPDLHSELNLSSLELGDSALYFCASSVKPQNVAGGEQYFGPGTRLTVT.

Only a few counts were recorded for this clonotype. The chain employs TRBV20-1 and TRBJ2-5; 8 nucleotides match TRBD2. Looked up from germline, CDR1 is DFQATT and CDR2 is SNEGSKA (reference sequence). V trimming: 1 base; J trimming: 5 bases; junction bases outside the gene matches: 6. This CDR3 region has 14 residues. CDR3 bases: TGCAGTGCTAGAGGGGGACTAGTTGGGGAGACCCAGTACTTC. It is translated as CSARGGLVGETQYF.

This rearrangement joins TRBV12-3 or TRBV12-4 to TRBJ2-3; D might be TRBD1 (6 bases). The CDR3 has 14 residues. The ends were cut back, 5 bases at V and 1 base at J, with 10 bases in the middle. CDR3 nucleotide sequence: TGTGCCAGCAGTAACAGGGTGGGCACAGATACGCAGTATTTT. Encoded protein: CASSNRVGTDTQYF.

This clonotype was found a few times. The chain combines TRBV15 with TRBJ2-3; 9 nucleotides agree with TRBD1. Trimming at V came to 1 base and at J to 4 bases, leaving 3 bases not matched to a gene. This CDR3 has 15 amino acids. CDR1 LNHNV and CDR2 YYDKDF come from the germline V gene (reference sequence). The CDR3 DNA follows: TGTGCCACCAGCAGAGGGACAGGGGAGCCAGATACGCAGTATTTT. Its protein product is CATSRGTGEPDTQYF.

This clonotype was observed at least ten times. The chain has TRBV2 and TRBJ2-1; D may be TRBD1 or TRBD2 (6 bases each). The V and J ends lost 1 base and 8 bases respectively, with 15 bases between them. CDR3 length: 15 residues. Germline loops: CDR1 SNHLY, CDR2 FYNNEI. In nucleotides, the CDR3 is TGTGCCAGCAGTGAAGACAGGGACTCCACCGATGAGCAGTTCTTC. It yields the protein CASSEDRDSTDEQFF.